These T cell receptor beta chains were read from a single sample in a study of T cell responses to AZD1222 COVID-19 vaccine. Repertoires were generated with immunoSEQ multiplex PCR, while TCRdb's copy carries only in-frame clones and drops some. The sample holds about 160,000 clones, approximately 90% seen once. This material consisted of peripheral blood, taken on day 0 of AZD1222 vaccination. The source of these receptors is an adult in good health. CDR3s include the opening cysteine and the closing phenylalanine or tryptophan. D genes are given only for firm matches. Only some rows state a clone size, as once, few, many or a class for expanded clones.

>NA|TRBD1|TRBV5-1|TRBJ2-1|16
CASKRDSSSSYNEQFF
TGCGCCAGCAAACGGGACAGTTCGAGCTCCTACAATGAGCAGTTCTTC
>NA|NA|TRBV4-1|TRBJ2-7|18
CASSQDSRPRDGYYEQYF
TGCGCCAGCAGCCAAGATAGTAGGCCCCGGGACGGTTACTACGAGCAGTACTTC
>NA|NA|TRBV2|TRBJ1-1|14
CASSFNGGDSEAFF
TGTGCCAGCAGCTTTAACGGGGGGGATTCTGAAGCTTTCTTT
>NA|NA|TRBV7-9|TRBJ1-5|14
CASSLADKNQPQHF
TGTGCCAGCAGCTTAGCGGACAAAAATCAGCCCCAGCATTTT
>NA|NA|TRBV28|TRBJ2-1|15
CASSFLGRPGNEQFF
TGTGCCAGCAGTTTCCTCGGGAGACCGGGAAATGAGCAGTTCTTC
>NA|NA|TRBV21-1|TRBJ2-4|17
CASSPHPPRIAKNIQYF
TGTGCCAGCAGCCCACACCCCCCAAGGATAGCCAAAAACATTCAGTACTTC
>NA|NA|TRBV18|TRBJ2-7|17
CASSPQQGGYHTYEQYF
TGTGCCAGCTCACCACAACAGGGTGGCTACCATACCTACGAGCAGTACTTC
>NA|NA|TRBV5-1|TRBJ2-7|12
CASSPPGDEQYF
TGCGCCAGCAGCCCCCCCGGCGACGAGCAGTACTTC
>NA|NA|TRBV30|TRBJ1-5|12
CAWERANQPQHF
TGTGCCTGGGAGAGGGCAAATCAGCCCCAGCATTTT
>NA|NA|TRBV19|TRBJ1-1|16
CASDPTGLRGGTEAFF
TGTGCCAGCGACCCAACAGGGCTTCGGGGAGGCACTGAAGCTTTCTTT
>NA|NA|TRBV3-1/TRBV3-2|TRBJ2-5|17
CASSQDVGRLGQETQYF
TGTGCCAGCAGCCAAGATGTGGGTAGACTCGGACAAGAGACCCAGTACTTC
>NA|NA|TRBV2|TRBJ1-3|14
CASSGVHSGNTIYF
TGTGCCAGCAGTGGGGTTCACAGTGGAAACACCATATATTTT
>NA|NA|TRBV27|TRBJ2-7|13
CASSSRPVGEQYF
TGTGCCAGCAGTTCCCGACCAGTGGGCGAGCAGTACTTC
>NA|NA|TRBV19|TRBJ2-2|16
CASSIDQGRVSGELFF
TGTGCCAGTAGTATAGATCAGGGGAGGGTTTCCGGGGAGCTGTTTTTT
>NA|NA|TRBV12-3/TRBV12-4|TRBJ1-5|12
CASTVSDQPQHF
TGTGCCAGCACCGTTTCAGATCAGCCCCAGCATTTT
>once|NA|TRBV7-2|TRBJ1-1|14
CASSPSLRDTEAFF
TGTGCCAGCAGCCCCTCCCTGCGGGACACTGAAGCTTTCTTT
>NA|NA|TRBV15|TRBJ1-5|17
CATSRDLVSTGNQPQHF
TGTGCCACCAGCAGAGACCTGGTCTCAACGGGGAATCAGCCCCAGCATTTT
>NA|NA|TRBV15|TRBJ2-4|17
CATSRHAELLAKNIQYF
TGTGCCACCAGCAGACACGCAGAGCTCCTAGCCAAAAACATTCAGTACTTC
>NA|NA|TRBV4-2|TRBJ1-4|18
CASSQESIVGGLREKLFF
TGTGCCAGCAGCCAAGAATCGATCGTAGGGGGGCTAAGGGAAAAACTGTTTTTT
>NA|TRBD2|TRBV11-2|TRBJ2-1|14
CASSPSGEWNEQFF
TGTGCCAGCAGCCCGAGCGGGGAGTGGAATGAGCAGTTCTTC
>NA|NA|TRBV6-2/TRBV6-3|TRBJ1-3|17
CASSPPWRVDAENTIYF
TGTGCCAGCAGTCCCCCATGGAGGGTTGACGCGGAAAACACCATATATTTT
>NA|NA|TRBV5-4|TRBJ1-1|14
CASSSVALSTEAFF
TGTGCCAGCAGCTCGGTGGCTTTGAGCACTGAAGCTTTCTTT
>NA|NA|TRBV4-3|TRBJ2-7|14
CASSQTAPGLEQYF
TGCGCCAGCAGCCAAACCGCCCCCGGGTTAGAGCAGTACTTC
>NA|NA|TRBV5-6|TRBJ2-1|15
CASSLRDLVSNEQFF
TGTGCCAGCAGCTTGCGGGACTTGGTGTCCAATGAGCAGTTCTTC
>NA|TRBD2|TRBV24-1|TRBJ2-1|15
CATSDGTRAYNEQFF
TGTGCCACCAGTGATGGGACTAGAGCCTACAATGAGCAGTTCTTC
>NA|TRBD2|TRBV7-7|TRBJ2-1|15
CASSLYPAGSDEQFF
TGTGCTAGCAGCTTGTATCCAGCGGGAAGCGATGAGCAGTTCTTC
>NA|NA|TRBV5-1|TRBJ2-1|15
CASSSIGATYNEQFF
TGCGCCAGCAGCTCGATAGGGGCGACTTACAATGAGCAGTTCTTC
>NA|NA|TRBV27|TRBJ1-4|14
CASSDGGFGEKLFF
TGTGCCAGCAGTGACGGGGGCTTCGGTGAAAAACTGTTTTTT
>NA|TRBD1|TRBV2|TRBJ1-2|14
CASGTVLPLGGYTF
TGTGCCAGCGGGACAGTATTGCCCCTGGGTGGCTACACCTTC
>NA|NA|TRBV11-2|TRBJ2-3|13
CASSLYGTDTQYF
TGTGCCAGCAGCTTATATGGCACAGATACGCAGTATTTT
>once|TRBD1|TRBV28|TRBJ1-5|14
CASSTDRFNQPQHF
TGTGCCAGCAGTACGGACAGGTTCAATCAGCCCCAGCATTTT
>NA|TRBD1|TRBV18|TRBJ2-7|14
CASSPLDRAYEQYF
TGTGCCAGCTCACCCTTGGACAGGGCCTACGAGCAGTACTTC
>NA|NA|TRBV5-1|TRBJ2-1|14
CASSGGATGLEQFF
TGCGCCAGCAGCGGGGGGGCGACAGGGCTTGAGCAGTTCTTC
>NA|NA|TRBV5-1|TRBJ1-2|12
CASSLGGASYTF
TGCGCCAGCAGCTTGGGTGGGGCTAGCTACACCTTC
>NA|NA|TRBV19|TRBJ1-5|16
CASSFLGQFSNQPQHF
TGTGCCAGTAGTTTCCTTGGACAGTTTAGCAATCAGCCCCAGCATTTT
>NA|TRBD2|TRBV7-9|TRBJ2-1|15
CASSLGTSGINEQFF
TGTGCCAGCAGCCTGGGGACTAGCGGGATCAATGAGCAGTTCTTC
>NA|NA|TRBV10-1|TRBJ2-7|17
CASSEIAGLGGSYEQYF
TGCGCCAGCAGTGAGATCGCGGGTCTGGGGGGATCCTACGAGCAGTACTTC
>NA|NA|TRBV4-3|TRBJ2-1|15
CASSPRFSSYNEQFF
TGCGCCAGCAGCCCGAGATTCAGCTCCTACAATGAGCAGTTCTTC
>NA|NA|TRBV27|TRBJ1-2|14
CASSSDTSNYGYTF
TGTGCCAGCAGTTCTGATACTAGTAACTATGGCTACACCTTC
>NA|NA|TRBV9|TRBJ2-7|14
CASSLGPDPYEQYF
TGTGCCAGCAGCTTGGGGCCAGACCCCTACGAGCAGTACTTC
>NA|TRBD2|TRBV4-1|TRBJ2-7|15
CASRLIGRDSYEQYF
TGCGCCAGCAGGTTGATAGGGAGGGACTCCTACGAGCAGTACTTC